This T cell receptor (beta chain) was recovered during a study of identical twins. Study-wide findings and caveats: Modeled out-of-frame TCR alpha sharing in monozygotic twins fell below observed levels. Low generation probability was overrepresented in out-of-frame alpha sequences shared by twins. Fewer insertions characterized abundant cord blood beta clonotypes, whereas memory repertoires showed none. Partly confounded zero-insertion analyses could result from invariant MAIT and iNKT cells.

TCRdb ran MiXCR on the 5' RACE reads and lists one entry per CDR3 protein. The data contain roughly 470,000 distinct CDR3 sequences, approximately 14% of them seen just once; the ten biggest clones take up 0.8% to 1%. This clonotype was picked up many times. Its antigen is unknown. Germline CDR1 reads LGHDT; CDR2 reads YNNKEL (reference sequence). The CDR3 has 14 residues. Trimming left V 5 bases short and J 0 bases short, with 11 bases between. This sample also belongs to another study, concerning yellow fever vaccine responses in identical twins.

The TCR was taken from a woman between 18 and 29 years old in good health. Source material: CD4+ T cells sorted from blood. This chain connects TRBV3-1 to TRBJ2-7, with D possibly TRBD1 on 6 matching bases. In DNA form, the CDR3 reads TGTGCCAGCAGCGCGACAGGAAGCTCCTACGAGCAGTACTTC. Translating it yields CASSATGSSYEQYF.